This T cell receptor beta chain derives from a study of technical replicates of blood from a handful of donors (dated by TCRdb to the late 2010s). Worth noting for this clone: Its antigen specificity is not known. Per-nucleotide qualities are absent, and no much larger clonotype sits a single base away.

The library came from the immunoSEQ multiplex PCR assay. The table was pulled from immuneACCESS by TCRdb, which kept in-frame rearrangements only. Such tables lose some clones; where checked, under half of the loss comes from unresolved V genes, and the rest has no known cause. The sample records roughly 83,000 clones, 90% to 95% of which are singletons. The biggest ten clones account for about 0.23% of the sample. Trimming takes 5 bases off V and 8 bases off J; junction bases not matched to a gene: 2. The CDR3 spans 12 residues, from the cysteine through the phenylalanine. CDR3 DNA only is kept here, 36 bases in frame from base 1. Reading the germline V gene (reference sequence) gives CDR1 LNHDA and CDR2 SQIVND.

Sequenced: T cells isolated from PBMCs. The rearrangement combines TRBV19 with TRBJ2-1; TRBD1 aligns with 8 central bases. The source is a human donor in good health. The DNA sequence is given as TGTGCCAGTAGTCCGGACAGGGATGAGCAGTTCTTC. Protein translation: CASSPDRDEQFF.